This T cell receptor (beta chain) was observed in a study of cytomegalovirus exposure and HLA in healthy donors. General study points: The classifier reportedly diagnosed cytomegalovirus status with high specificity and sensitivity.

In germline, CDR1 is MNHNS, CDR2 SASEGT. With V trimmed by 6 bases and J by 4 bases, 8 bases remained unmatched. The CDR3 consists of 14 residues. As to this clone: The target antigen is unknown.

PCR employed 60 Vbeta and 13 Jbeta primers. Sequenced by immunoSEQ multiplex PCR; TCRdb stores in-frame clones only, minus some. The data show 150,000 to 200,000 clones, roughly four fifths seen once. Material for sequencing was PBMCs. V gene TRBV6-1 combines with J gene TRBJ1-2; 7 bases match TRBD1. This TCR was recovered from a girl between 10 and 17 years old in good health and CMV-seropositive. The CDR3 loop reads CASRPGTAVYGYTF. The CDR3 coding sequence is TGTGCCAGCAGGCCTGGGACAGCGGTCTATGGCTACACCTTC.